What follows is one TCR beta chain and its context. Its antigen is still unknown. The V and J ends lost 2 bases and 4 bases respectively, with 12 bases between them. The germline CDR1 and CDR2 sequences are SEHNR and FQNEAQ (reference sequence). This CDR3 has 15 residues. This specimen belongs to a study of shared clonotypes between healthy human individuals. Naive CD8 cells comprised CD45RO-negative, CCR7-positively selected cells, excluding terminally differentiated effector memory CD45RA+ cells. Authors' analysis steps: ImmunoSEQ only sent back junction sequences with no quality scores, so filtering was done differently. Here immunoSEQ multiplex PCR was the method, and the copy in TCRdb shows in-frame clones only, minus some. That table gives V, J and clone size, and the DNA gave D and trimming. Among about 580,000 clones listed, roughly 98% were seen once. General study points: The naive CD4 repertoires of a few donors were compared, and around 5.1% of clonotypes were shared. Sequencing depth was expected to affect clonotype sharing among donors. Non-shared clonotypes showed lower generation probabilities than clonotypes common to all four donors.

The rearrangement uses TRBV7-9 and TRBJ2-1, with a weak D call TRBD2 (6 bases). The sequenced sample consisted of naive CD8+ T cells sorted from blood. The receptor's source is a young man in good health. CDR3 amino acids: CASSLIGGAYNEQFF. DNA for the CDR3: TGTGCCAGCAGCTTAATAGGAGGGGCGTACAATGAGCAGTTCTTC.